A single TCR beta chain is shown here with its context. Its antigen is undetermined. The germline V gene has CDR1 LNHDA and CDR2 SQIVND (reference sequence). CDR3 length: 13 amino acids. The ends lost 5 bases at V and 8 bases at J; junction bases unmatched: 3. These data are taken from a study of T cells in localized non-small cell lung cancer. Findings and caveats of the study: Among the top 100 tumor clones, a median approximately 62 appeared in adjacent lung. Only one tumor region was sequenced, so heterogeneity remains possible.

Profiling relied on immunoSEQ multiplex PCR, and the TCRdb table lists in-frame clones only, not all of them. The table records over 2,000 clones, about 30% of them present only once. The sequencing used normal lung tissue next to the tumor, collected before any cancer treatment. The clonotype comes from a man aged 40 to 70 with stage III lung adenocarcinoma. This chain uses TRBV19 with TRBJ1-6, with 7 nucleotides matching TRBD1. The CDR3 reads CASSGGTDSPLHF. For the CDR3, the DNA is TGTGCCAGTAGTGGGGGGACAGATTCACCCCTCCACTTT.